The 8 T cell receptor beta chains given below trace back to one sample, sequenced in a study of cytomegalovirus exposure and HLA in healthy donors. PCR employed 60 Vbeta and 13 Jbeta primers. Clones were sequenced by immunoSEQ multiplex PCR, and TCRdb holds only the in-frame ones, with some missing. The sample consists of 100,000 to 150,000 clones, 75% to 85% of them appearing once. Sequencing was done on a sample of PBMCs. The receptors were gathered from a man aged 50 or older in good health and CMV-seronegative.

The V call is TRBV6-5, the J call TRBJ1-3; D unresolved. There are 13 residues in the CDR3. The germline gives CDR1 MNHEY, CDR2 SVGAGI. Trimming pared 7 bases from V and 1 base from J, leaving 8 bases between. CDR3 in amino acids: CASIESSGNTIYF. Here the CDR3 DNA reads TGTGCCAGCATAGAGAGTTCTGGAAACACCATATATTTT.

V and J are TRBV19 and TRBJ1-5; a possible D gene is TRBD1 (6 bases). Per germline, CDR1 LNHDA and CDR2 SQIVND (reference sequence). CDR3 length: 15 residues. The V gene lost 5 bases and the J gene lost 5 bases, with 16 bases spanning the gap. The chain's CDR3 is CASSPTGTGYQPQHF. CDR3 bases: TGTGCCAGTAGTCCAACAGGGACGGGCTATCAGCCCCAGCATTTT.

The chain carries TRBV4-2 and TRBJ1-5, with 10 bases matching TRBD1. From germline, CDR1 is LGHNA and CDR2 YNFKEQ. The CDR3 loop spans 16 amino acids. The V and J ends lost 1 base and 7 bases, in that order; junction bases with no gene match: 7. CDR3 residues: CASSQGTGGAPQPQHF. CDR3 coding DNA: TGTGCCAGCAGCCAAGGGACAGGGGGAGCCCCACAGCCCCAGCATTTT.

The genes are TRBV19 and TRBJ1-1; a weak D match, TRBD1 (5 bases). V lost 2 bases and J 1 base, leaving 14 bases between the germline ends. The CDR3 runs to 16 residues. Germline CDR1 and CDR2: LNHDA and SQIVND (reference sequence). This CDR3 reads CASSIPPGGENTEAFF. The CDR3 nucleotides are TGTGCCAGTAGTATACCGCCCGGGGGTGAGAACACTGAAGCTTTCTTT.

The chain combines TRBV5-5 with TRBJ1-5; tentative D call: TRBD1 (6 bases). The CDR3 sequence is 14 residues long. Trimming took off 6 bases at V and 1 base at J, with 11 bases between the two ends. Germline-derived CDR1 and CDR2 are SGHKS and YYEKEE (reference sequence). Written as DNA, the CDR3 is TGTGCCAGCAACGTGGGGGCGAGCAATCAGCCCCAGCATTTT. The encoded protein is CASNVGASNQPQHF.

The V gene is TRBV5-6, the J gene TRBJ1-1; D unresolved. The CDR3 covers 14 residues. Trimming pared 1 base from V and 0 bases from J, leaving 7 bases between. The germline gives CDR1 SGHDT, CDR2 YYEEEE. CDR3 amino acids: CASSLPRLNTEAFF. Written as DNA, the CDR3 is TGTGCCAGCAGCTTGCCGAGATTGAACACTGAAGCTTTCTTT.

CDR3 in amino acids: CASRRGGQNSPLHF. CDR3 DNA sequence: TGCGCCAGCAGAAGAGGGGGCCAGAATTCACCCCTCCACTTT. This rearrangement joins TRBV4-1 to TRBJ1-6; TRBD1 matches 7 bases. CDR1 and CDR2 from the germline V gene are MGHRA and YSYEKL. V lost 6 bases, J lost 7 bases, and 6 bases stayed unmatched. This CDR3 is 14 amino acids long.

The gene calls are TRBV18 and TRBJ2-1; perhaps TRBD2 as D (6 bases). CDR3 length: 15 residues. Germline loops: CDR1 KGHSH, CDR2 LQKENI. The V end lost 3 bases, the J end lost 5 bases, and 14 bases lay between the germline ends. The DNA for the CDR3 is TGTGCCAGCTCACCCGCCGCGGGGTACCACAATGAGCAGTTCTTC. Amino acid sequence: CASSPAAGYHNEQFF.